This T cell receptor beta chain originates from a study of tumor-infiltrating lymphocytes in primary liver carcinoma. In the study overall: Tumor staging was T1-T3 N0M0; sizes spanned roughly 4.2 to 10 cm across. General observations from the study: Whereas tumor region pairs overlapped more, tumor-adjacent and tumor-blood pairs overlapped less.

The researchers produced TCR beta cDNA from 500 to 550 ng total RNA with a constant-region primer. Sequencing libraries for TCR beta derived from three nested multiplex PCR rounds that used slightly modified ARM-PCR. A C-beta reverse primer and TRBV1-TRBV30 forward primers served in each of the first two PCR rounds, at ten to eleven cycles apiece. MiXCR, applied by TCRdb to the multiplex PCR reads, yields one record per CDR3 protein. The sample contains more than 85,000 distinct CDR3 sequences, roughly four fifths of which appear only once. Co-extraction of RNA and DNA was performed on 20-30 mg of unsorted bulk tissue. Chronic HBV infection, which was untreated, was present in the patients. Viable tumor cells exceeded 85% in all tumor samples. This clonotype was recorded a few times. Its antigen is not identified. It may be a read error: a sequence one base away is much more abundant. The CDR3 has 12 residues. Per germline, CDR1 MDHEN and CDR2 SYDVKM.

The V call is TRBV28, the J call TRBJ2-7; either TRBD1 or TRBD2 may supply D (5 bases each). This clonotype was obtained from a man aged 40-55 years with primary liver carcinoma and hepatitis B virus infection. Sequencing was performed on liver tumor tissue from sampling region 3. Subset indicated: tumor region T3, left-lateral pole. CDR3 DNA: TGTGCCAGCAATTTATGGTGGGGGGAGCAGTACTTC. Protein: CASNLWWGEQYF.